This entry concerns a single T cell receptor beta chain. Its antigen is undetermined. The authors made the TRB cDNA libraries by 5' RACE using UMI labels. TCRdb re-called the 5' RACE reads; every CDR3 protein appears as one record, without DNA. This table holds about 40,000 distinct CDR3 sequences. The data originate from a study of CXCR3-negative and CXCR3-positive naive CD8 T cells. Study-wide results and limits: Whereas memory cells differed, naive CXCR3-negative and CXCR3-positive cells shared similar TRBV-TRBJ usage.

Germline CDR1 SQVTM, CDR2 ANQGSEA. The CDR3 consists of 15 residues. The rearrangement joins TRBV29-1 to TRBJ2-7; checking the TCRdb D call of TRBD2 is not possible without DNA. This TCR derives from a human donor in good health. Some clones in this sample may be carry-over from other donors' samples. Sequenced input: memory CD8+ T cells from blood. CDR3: CSVEGLAGHIYEQYF.